Listed below are T cell receptor beta chains from one sample, sequenced in a study of T cells after posttransplantation cyclophosphamide. Assay: immunoSEQ multiplex PCR; the TCRdb copy retains only in-frame clones and omits some. This sample comprises over 35,000 clones, none seen once only. The sequencing sample was made of PBMCs. Receptors were obtained from a man aged 50-59 years in good health, CMV-negative, and a related stem cell transplant donor. Both conserved end residues are part of each CDR3. D genes are given only for firm matches. Part of the rows lack a size; the others show once, few, many or a class for expanded clones.

J gene: TRBJ1-1
D gene: .
CDR3 length: 15
V gene: TRBV29-1
clone size: many
CDR3 protein: CSVESGGRWNTEAFF
CDR3 DNA: TGCAGCGTTGAATCCGGGGGGCGTTGGAACACTGAAGCTTTCTTT

J gene: TRBJ1-4
D gene: .
CDR3 length: 17
V gene: TRBV5-1
clone size: many
CDR3 protein: CASSLALRGLHNEKLFF
CDR3 DNA: TGCGCCAGCAGCTTGGCCTTGAGGGGACTGCATAATGAAAAACTGTTTTTT

J gene: TRBJ1-6
D gene: .
CDR3 length: 15
V gene: TRBV2
clone size: few
CDR3 protein: CASRRHDTPNSPLHF
CDR3 DNA: TGTGCCAGCAGAAGACACGATACTCCCAATTCACCCCTCCACTTT

J gene: TRBJ1-2
D gene: TRBD1
CDR3 length: 14
V gene: TRBV9
clone size: many
CDR3 protein: CASSVGDRGRGYTF
CDR3 DNA: TGTGCCAGCAGCGTAGGTGACAGGGGGCGAGGCTACACCTTC

J gene: TRBJ1-3
D gene: .
CDR3 length: 13
V gene: TRBV4-2
clone size: many
CDR3 protein: CASSRGPGNTIYF
CDR3 DNA: TGTGCCAGCAGCCGGGGCCCTGGAAACACCATATATTTT

J gene: TRBJ1-4
D gene: .
CDR3 length: 12
V gene: TRBV7-9
clone size: many
CDR3 protein: CASSSPSRKLFF
CDR3 DNA: TGTGCCAGCAGCTCCCCCTCCCGGAAACTGTTTTTT

J gene: TRBJ2-7
D gene: .
CDR3 length: 13
V gene: TRBV18
clone size: many
CDR3 protein: CASSPVADYEQYF
CDR3 DNA: TGTGCCAGCTCACCAGTGGCAGACTACGAGCAGTACTTC

J gene: TRBJ2-1
D gene: TRBD2
CDR3 length: 20
V gene: TRBV7-8
clone size: many
CDR3 protein: CASSSVRGGRAPRSYNEQFF
CDR3 DNA: TGTGCCAGCAGCTCTGTAAGGGGCGGGAGGGCCCCCCGGTCCTACAATGAGCAGTTCTTC

J gene: TRBJ2-2
D gene: TRBD1
CDR3 length: 15
V gene: TRBV18
clone size: .
CDR3 protein: CASSLTGDGTGELFF
CDR3 DNA: TGTGCCAGCTCACTAACAGGGGATGGAACCGGGGAGTTGTTTTTT

J gene: TRBJ1-3
D gene: TRBD1
CDR3 length: 14
V gene: TRBV19
clone size: many
CDR3 protein: CASSDRGYRNTIYF
CDR3 DNA: TGTGCCAGTAGCGACAGGGGGTATCGAAACACCATATATTTT

J gene: TRBJ2-1
D gene: .
CDR3 length: 15
V gene: TRBV12-5
clone size: many
CDR3 protein: CASGPDSVSYNEQFF
CDR3 DNA: TGTGCTAGTGGTCCCGATAGCGTCTCCTACAATGAGCAGTTCTTC